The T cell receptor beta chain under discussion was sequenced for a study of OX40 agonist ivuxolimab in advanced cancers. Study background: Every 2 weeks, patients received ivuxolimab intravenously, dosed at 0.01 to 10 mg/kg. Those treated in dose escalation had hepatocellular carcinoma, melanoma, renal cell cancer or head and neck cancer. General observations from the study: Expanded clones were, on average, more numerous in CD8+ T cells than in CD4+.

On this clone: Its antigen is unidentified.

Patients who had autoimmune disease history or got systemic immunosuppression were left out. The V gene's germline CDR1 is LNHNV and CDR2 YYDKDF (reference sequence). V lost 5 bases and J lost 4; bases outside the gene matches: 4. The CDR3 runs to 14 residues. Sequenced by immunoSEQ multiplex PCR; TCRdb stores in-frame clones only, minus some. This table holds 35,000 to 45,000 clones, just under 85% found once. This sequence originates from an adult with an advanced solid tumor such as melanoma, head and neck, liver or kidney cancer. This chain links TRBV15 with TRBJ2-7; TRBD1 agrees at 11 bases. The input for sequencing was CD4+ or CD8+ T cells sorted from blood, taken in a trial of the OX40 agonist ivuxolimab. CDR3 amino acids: CATSFGTGGYEQYF. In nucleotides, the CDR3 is TGTGCCACCAGCTTCGGGACAGGGGGTTACGAGCAGTACTTC. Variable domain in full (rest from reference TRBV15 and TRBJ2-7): DAMVIQNPRYQVTQFGKPVTLSCSQTLNHNVMYWYQQKSSQAPKLLFHYYDKDFNNEADTPDNFQSRRPNTSFCFLDIRSPGLGDTAMYLCATSFGTGGYEQYFGPGTRLTVT.